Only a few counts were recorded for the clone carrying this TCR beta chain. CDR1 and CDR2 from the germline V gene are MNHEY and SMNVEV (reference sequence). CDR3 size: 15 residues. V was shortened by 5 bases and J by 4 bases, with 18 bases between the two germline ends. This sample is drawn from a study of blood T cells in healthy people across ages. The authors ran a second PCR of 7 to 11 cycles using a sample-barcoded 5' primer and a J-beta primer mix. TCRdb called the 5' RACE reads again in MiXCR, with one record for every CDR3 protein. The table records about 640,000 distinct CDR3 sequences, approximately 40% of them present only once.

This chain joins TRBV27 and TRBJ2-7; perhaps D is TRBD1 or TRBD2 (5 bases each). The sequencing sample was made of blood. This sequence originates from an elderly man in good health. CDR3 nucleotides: TGTGCCAGCAGTCTTACCGGGGCAGGCCCTTACGAGCAGTACTTC. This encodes CASSLTGAGPYEQYF.